What follows are 23 T cell receptor beta chains derived from one specimen sequenced in a study of blood T cell repertoires in COVID-19. The repertoire was sequenced with immunoSEQ multiplex PCR; TCRdb's copy has only in-frame clones and lacks some. The sample has under 110,000 clones, 85% seen once. Source material: peripheral blood. The receptors originated from a woman in her 70s with active or convalescent COVID-19.

The CDR3 reads CATSDFRAKADNEQFF. CDR3 nucleotides: TGTGCCACCAGTGATTTCAGGGCCAAGGCGGACAATGAGCAGTTCTTC. The rearrangement links TRBV24-1 to TRBJ2-1; D possibly corresponds to TRBD1 (5 bases). The germline V gene encodes CDR1 KGHDR and CDR2 SFDVKD. Trimming removed 1 base from V and 5 bases from J, with 14 bases in between. The CDR3 is 16 amino acids.

This chain connects TRBV30 to TRBJ1-4; 7 bases match TRBD1. Germline trimming cut 5 bases from V and 8 bases from J; bases unmatched to any gene: 8. The CDR3 has 13 amino acids. Germline CDR1 reads GTSNPN; CDR2 reads SVGIG (reference sequence). The CDR3 sequence is CAWARQGGEKLFF. CDR3 in DNA: TGTGCCTGGGCGAGACAGGGCGGAGAAAAACTGTTTTTT.

CDR3 loop: CASSREAGDQETQYF. The CDR3 coding sequence is TGCGCCAGCAGCAGAGAGGCGGGGGATCAAGAGACCCAGTACTTC. The chain has TRBV5-1 and TRBJ2-5, with 7 positions matching TRBD2. This CDR3 is built from 15 residues. The germline V gene encodes CDR1 SGHRS and CDR2 YFSETQ. V shed 4 bases, J shed 2 bases, and the junction held 8 bases outside the gene matches.

This clone was observed once. The genes are TRBV4-1 and TRBJ1-4; D gene uncertain. There are 12 residues in the CDR3. The ends were cut back, 6 bases at V and 8 bases at J, with 10 bases in the middle. The germline V gene encodes CDR1 MGHRA and CDR2 YSYEKL. CDR3 region: CASSRTGEKLFF. The CDR3 DNA reads as TGCGCCAGCAGTCGGACTGGGGAAAAACTGTTTTTT.

The rearrangement joins TRBV6-2 or TRBV6-3 to TRBJ2-5; 7 bases match TRBD1. Germline-derived CDR1 and CDR2 are MNHEY and SVGEGT. The CDR3 has 15 residues. J lost 5 bases, V lost 2 bases, and 8 bases had no gene match. This chain's CDR3 is CASSYPTGADETQYF. The CDR3 coding sequence is TGTGCCAGCAGTTACCCTACAGGGGCTGACGAGACCCAGTACTTC.

The V gene is TRBV3-1 (or the pseudogene TRBV3-2), the J gene TRBJ1-1; D is ambiguous. V was trimmed by 2 bases and J by 3 bases, leaving 10 bases between them. Germline lookup yields CDR1 LGHDT and CDR2 YNNKEL (reference sequence). The CDR3 has 14 amino acids. The CDR3 here is CASSQHSRYTEAFF. CDR3 nucleotides: TGTGCCAGCAGCCAACACTCCAGGTACACTGAAGCTTTCTTT.

The chain carries TRBV4-3 and TRBJ2-5; D possibly corresponds to TRBD2 (8 bases). The CDR3 has 18 amino acids. CDR1 and CDR2 (germline): LGHNA, YSLEER. Trimming removed 4 bases from V and 0 bases from J, with 21 bases in between. As DNA, the CDR3 is TGCGCCAGCAGCCTGGGGACTAGGGGGCAACAATACCAAGAGACCCAGTACTTC. Translation gives CASSLGTRGQQYQETQYF.

The DNA of the CDR3 is TGTGCCAGCAGCCCGACCGGGACTTTTTACACTGAAGCTTTCTTT. This encodes CASSPTGTFYTEAFF. The chain uses TRBV9 and TRBJ1-1; D is perhaps TRBD1 (5 bases). This CDR3 comprises 15 residues. Trimming left V 4 bases short and J 3 bases short, with 16 bases between. Germline CDR1 SGDLS, CDR2 YYNGEE.

This rearrangement joins TRBV24-1 to TRBJ2-3, with 8 bases fitting TRBD2. CDR1 KGHDR and CDR2 SFDVKD come from the germline V gene. V shed 4 bases, J shed 7 bases, and the junction held 9 bases outside the gene matches. The CDR3 is made up of 15 amino acids. The CDR3 reads CATSDPLRTSNTQYF. For the CDR3, the DNA is TGTGCCACCAGTGACCCGCTCCGGACTAGCAATACGCAGTATTTT.

V and J are TRBV19 and TRBJ1-2; D gene unclear. The CDR3 extends over 16 amino acids. V gave up 1 base and J gave up 6 bases, with 18 bases separating them. Germline CDR1 and CDR2: LNHDA and SQIVND (reference sequence). CDR3 region: CASSIVSGIQGHGYTF. Written as DNA, the CDR3 is TGTGCCAGTAGTATAGTCTCCGGGATTCAAGGGCATGGCTACACCTTC.

The chain uses TRBV5-6 and TRBJ2-3; D is perhaps TRBD1 (5 bases). CDR1 and CDR2 (germline): SGHDT, YYEEEE. Trimming took 0 bases from V and 1 from J, leaving 12 bases between them. The CDR3 is 16 amino acids. The CDR3 reads CASSLVSGAGTDTQYF. In nucleotides, the CDR3 is TGTGCCAGCAGCTTGGTTAGTGGGGCCGGCACAGATACGCAGTATTTT.

The chain is built from TRBV18 and TRBJ2-2, with a weak D call TRBD2 (7 bases). The CDR3 totals 16 residues. V was trimmed by 6 bases and J by 3 bases, leaving 17 bases between them. CDR1 is KGHSH, CDR2 LQKENI, per germline. The CDR3 DNA is TGTGCCAGCTCCCTCTCCGGGGGGCCCTACACCGGGGAGCTGTTTTTT. Encoded protein: CASSLSGGPYTGELFF.

The rearrangement joins TRBV5-1 to TRBJ2-4; D possibly corresponds to TRBD1 (6 bases). Germline loops: CDR1 SGHRS, CDR2 YFSETQ. V shed 0 bases and J shed 2 bases, with 12 bases lying between them. CDR3 size: 16 residues. CDR3 amino acids: CASSLDLGTTKNIQYF. In DNA, the CDR3 is TGCGCCAGCAGCTTGGACCTAGGGACAACCAAAAACATTCAGTACTTC.

The J gene is TRBJ2-5, the V gene TRBV24-1; TRBD1 agrees at 8 bases. Germline V gene data show CDR1 as KGHDR and CDR2 as SFDVKD. CDR3 size: 15 residues. J lost 2 bases, V lost 3 bases, and 4 bases had no gene match. This CDR3 reads CATSDTGTGQETQYF. The CDR3 bases are TGTGCCACCAGTGATACTGGGACAGGACAAGAGACCCAGTACTTC.

The chain couples TRBV19 to TRBJ1-2; 7 bases agree with TRBD1. V shed 6 bases, J shed 3 bases, and the junction held 13 bases outside the gene matches. Germline CDR1 is LNHDA and CDR2 is SQIVND (reference sequence). The CDR3 runs to 16 residues. The CDR3 region has the DNA TGTGCCAGTAGCTATGGGACAGTCGGAAGATACTATGGCTACACCTTC. Amino acids: CASSYGTVGRYYGYTF.

This chain joins TRBV7-2 and TRBJ2-1; 10 bases line up with TRBD2. The germline V gene has CDR1 SGHTA and CDR2 FQGNSA. With 6 bases clipped from V and 7 bases from J, the junction kept 6 bases outside the gene matches. The CDR3 runs 14 residues. As DNA, the CDR3 is TGTGCCAGCAGGGAAGCGGGGGGGCCGAATGAGCAGTTCTTC. It encodes CASREAGGPNEQFF.

This sequence joins TRBV12-1 and TRBJ1-2. TRBV12-1 is noted as a pseudogene. This CDR3 comprises 14 residues. The CDR3 is CASSFSYLNYGYTF. The CDR3 DNA is TGTGCCAGCAGCTTTTCGTACTTGAACTATGGCTACACCTTC.

The chain is built from TRBV7-2 and TRBJ2-3; TRBD2 aligns across 12 bases. This CDR3 spans 16 amino acids. The J segment lost 7 bases and the V segment lost 5 bases, leaving 10 bases of the junction unmatched. The germline gives CDR1 SGHTA, CDR2 FQGNSA. CDR3 region: CASSPSGGAVTYTQYF. For the CDR3, the DNA is TGTGCCAGCAGCCCTAGCGGGGGGGCCGTCACTTATACGCAGTATTTT.

The rearrangement joins TRBV5-4 to TRBJ1-4; tentative D call: TRBD1 (6 bases). Looked up from germline, CDR1 is SGHNT and CDR2 is YYREEE (reference sequence). The CDR3 sequence is 14 residues long. The ends were cut back, 4 bases at V and 4 bases at J, with 11 bases in the middle. CDR3 residues: CASSRDTFNEKLFF. The CDR3 nucleotides read TGTGCCAGCAGCCGGGACACATTTAATGAAAAACTGTTTTTT.

The CDR3 DNA reads TGTGCCAGCAGCCCGGGACAGGGGGCGTACTTTGGAAACACCATATATTTT. It encodes CASSPGQGAYFGNTIYF. The chain recombines TRBV11-2 with TRBJ1-3; 12 bases are shared with TRBD1. The germline V gene has CDR1 SGHAT and CDR2 FQNNGV. The CDR3 contains 17 residues. V trimming: 5 bases; J trimming: 3 bases; junction bases outside the gene matches: 8.

The gene calls are TRBV3-1 (or the pseudogene TRBV3-2) and TRBJ1-4, with a tentative D call TRBD1 (5 bases). CDR1 is LGHDT and CDR2 is YNNKEL in the germline V gene (reference sequence). This CDR3 spans 15 amino acids. Trimming removed 4 bases from V and 5 bases from J, with 14 bases in between. In nucleotides, the CDR3 is TGTGCCAGCAGCCTGGAGGGGAAGGGGAATGAAAAACTGTTTTTT. Its protein is CASSLEGKGNEKLFF.

This clone appeared a single time. This chain uses TRBV10-3 with TRBJ2-1, with 11 bases aligning to TRBD2. Germline trimming cut 3 bases from V and 5 bases from J; bases unmatched to any gene: 6. The CDR3 contains 16 residues. In germline, CDR1 is ENHRY, CDR2 SYGVKD. CDR3: CAISERLAGRDNEQFF. CDR3 sequence (DNA): TGTGCCATCAGTGAAAGACTAGCGGGGAGGGACAATGAGCAGTTCTTC.

V and J are TRBV7-9 and TRBJ1-3; D not certain. The CDR3 contains 16 residues. Deletions cut 0 bases from V and 2 bases from J, with 11 bases between. CDR1 is SEHNR, CDR2 FQNEAQ, per germline (reference sequence). The CDR3 sequence is CASSLAGEGPGNTIYF. In nucleotides, the CDR3 is TGTGCCAGCAGCTTAGCCGGGGAAGGGCCTGGAAACACCATATATTTT.